This T cell receptor beta chain derives from a study of T-cell reconstitution after alpha-beta-depleted transplantation in children. CDR1 and CDR2 from the germline V gene are MDHEN and SYDVKM. Trimming took 5 bases from V and 5 from J, leaving 15 bases between them. CDR3 length equals 15 residues. Unique molecular identifiers were incorporated during preparation of the TCRbeta library. TCRdb reprocessed the PCR reads with MiXCR, giving one entry per CDR3 protein. The sample lists some 240,000 distinct CDR3 sequences, over 9.5% seen once, with approximately 5.4% in the top ten. The sequence was collected from a human donor who donated a stem cell graft to a child with SCID. This sequence joins TRBV28 and TRBJ1-4, with D perhaps TRBD1 (5 bases). The source material was PBMCs from the stem cell graft donor, sampled from the stem cell graft. The CDR3 is CASSSRGSVNEKLFF. For the CDR3, the DNA is TGTGCCAGCAGTAGCCGGGGCAGTGTGAATGAAAAACTGTTTTTT.